This entry lists 24 T cell receptor beta chains sequenced from one sample in a study of blood T cell repertoires in COVID-19 (dated by TCRdb to about 2020). The library was obtained by the immunoSEQ multiplex PCR assay. In TCRdb, the immuneACCESS table is reduced to in-frame sequences with V and J assigned. These tables do not hold every clone; where another copy was compared, an unresolved V gene accounts for under half, and the others remain unexplained. The sample yields under 300,000 clones; over 75% were counted once. The ten largest account for roughly 2% of the sample. Sequenced input: peripheral blood. These receptors were obtained from a woman in her thirties or forties who had recovered from COVID-19.

This clone was found a few times. The chain carries TRBV29-1 and TRBJ1-2; D gene ambiguous. Germline V gives CDR1 SQVTM, CDR2 ANQGSEA. V lost 7 bases and J lost 2, with 14 bases in between. There are 13 residues in the CDR3. The CDR3 loop reads CSARAPYNYGYTF. As DNA, the CDR3 is TGCAGCGCCCGTGCCCCCTACAACTATGGCTACACCTTC.

The chain combines TRBV28 with TRBJ2-7, with 8 positions matching TRBD1. Trimming at V came to 3 bases and at J to 1 base, leaving 5 bases not matched to a gene. Germline loops: CDR1 MDHEN, CDR2 SYDVKM. The CDR3 is 15 residues long. Here the CDR3 reads CASSLRTGRSYEQYF. CDR3 coding DNA: TGTGCCAGCAGTTTGCGGACAGGGAGGTCCTACGAGCAGTACTTC.

This clone was counted once. The chain links TRBV10-2 to TRBJ2-1; 10 nucleotides match TRBD2. The CDR3 extends over 14 amino acids. CDR1 is WSHSY and CDR2 is SAAADI in the germline V gene. V lost 6 bases, J lost 8 bases, and 7 bases stayed unmatched. The CDR3 bases are TGCGCCAGCAGCAAGCGGGAGGGCGGCTATGAGCAGTTCTTC. Its protein product is CASSKREGGYEQFF.

The chain combines TRBV3-1 (or the pseudogene TRBV3-2) with TRBJ1-5, with a weak D call TRBD1 (5 bases). Germline CDR1 LGHDT, CDR2 YNNKEL (reference sequence). This CDR3 comprises 13 residues. V dropped 2 bases and J dropped 6 bases, with 8 bases sitting between them. Here the CDR3 reads CASSQFQGQPQHF. DNA for the CDR3: TGTGCCAGCAGCCAATTCCAGGGTCAGCCCCAGCATTTT.

This clone was found a few times. V gene TRBV2 combines with J gene TRBJ2-1; 7 bases agree with TRBD2. V trimming: 7 bases; J trimming: 6 bases; junction bases outside the gene matches: 18. The CDR3 is 17 residues long. Germline CDR1 SNHLY, CDR2 FYNNEI. The CDR3 bases are TGTGCCAGCACCCGGGGGGTTTCGGGACCGATCCTCAATGAGCAGTTCTTC. Translated: CASTRGVSGPILNEQFF. Looking up the rest from reference TRBV2 and TRBJ2-1 gives the full variable domain: EPEVTQTPSHQVTQMGQEVILRCVPISNHLYFYWYRQILGQKVEFLVSFYNNEISEKSEIFDDQFSVERPDGSNFTLKIRSTKLEDSAMYFCASTRGVSGPILNEQFFGPGTRLTVL.

This clone has a handful of counts. The V and J genes are TRBV19 and TRBJ2-2; 7 nucleotides agree with TRBD1. Per the germline V gene, CDR1 is LNHDA and CDR2 is SQIVND (reference sequence). The ends lost 6 bases at V and 3 bases at J; junction bases unmatched: 4. This CDR3 is built from 14 residues. CDR3 residues: CASSLQGHTGELFF. The CDR3 coding sequence is TGTGCCAGTAGCTTACAGGGGCACACCGGGGAGCTGTTTTTT. The complete variable domain, with remaining parts taken from reference TRBV19 and TRBJ2-2, reads DGGITQSPKYLFRKEGQNVTLSCEQNLNHDAMYWYRQDPGQGLRLIYYSQIVNDFQKGDIAEGYSVSREKKESFPLTVTSAQKNPTAFYLCASSLQGHTGELFFGEGSRLTVL.

This clone showed up just a few times. This chain joins TRBV9 and TRBJ2-7; D is ambiguous. V was trimmed by 0 bases and J by 0 bases, leaving 10 bases between them. From germline, CDR1 is SGDLS and CDR2 YYNGEE. This CDR3 contains 15 residues. CDR3 loop: CASSVEAGNSYEQYF. Here the CDR3 DNA reads TGTGCCAGCAGCGTAGAGGCAGGCAACTCCTACGAGCAGTACTTC.

V usage is TRBV29-1 and J usage is TRBJ2-1, with 8 bases fitting TRBD1. The germline CDR1 and CDR2 sequences are SQVTM and ANQGSEA. V shed 2 bases and J 7 bases; nucleotides not matched to a gene: 4. The CDR3 consists of 13 residues. The CDR3 reads CSVERDRGNEQFF. CDR3 bases: TGCAGCGTTGAAAGAGACAGGGGAAATGAGCAGTTCTTC.

This sequence joins TRBV5-6 and TRBJ1-1; TRBD1 is a possible D gene (6 bases). The V end lost 2 bases, the J end lost 3 bases, and 14 bases lay between the germline ends. This CDR3 is built from 15 residues. Germline V gives CDR1 SGHDT, CDR2 YYEEEE. The CDR3 DNA reads TGTGCCAGCAGCTTTACAGGGCGCGGAGACACTGAAGCTTTCTTT. It encodes CASSFTGRGDTEAFF.

In DNA, the CDR3 is TGCGCCAGCAGGGGATGGGGCAGCCCGAGCTCCTACGAGCAGTACTTC. It translates to CASRGWGSPSSYEQYF. The genes are TRBV5-1 and TRBJ2-7, with a weak D call TRBD1 (5 bases). Germline values: CDR1 SGHRS, CDR2 YFSETQ. V gave up 5 bases and J gave up 0 bases, with 18 bases separating them. CDR3 length: 16 residues.

The chain links TRBV7-2 to TRBJ2-7; D is ambiguous. CDR1 and CDR2 (germline): SGHTA, FQGNSA. The CDR3 length is 15 residues. V lost 1 base and J 2 bases, leaving 12 bases between the germline ends. CDR3 protein: CASSLEVGPPYEQYF. The CDR3 nucleotides read TGTGCCAGCAGCTTAGAGGTGGGCCCCCCCTACGAGCAGTACTTC.

The chain joins TRBV7-8 to TRBJ1-5, with TRBD1 matching 8 bases. Germline V CDR1 and CDR2: SGHVS, FQNEAQ. CDR3 length equals 19 residues. The ends lost 5 bases at V and 4 bases at J; junction bases unmatched: 19. In DNA form, the CDR3 reads TGTGCCAGCAGCCAAGCACGGGGACAGGCGGAGGGTAAGAATCAGCCCCAGCATTTT. The encoded protein is CASSQARGQAEGKNQPQHF.

V and J are TRBV5-1 and TRBJ1-5; 9 nucleotides match TRBD1. The CDR3 contains 18 residues. CDR1 and CDR2 from the germline V gene are SGHRS and YFSETQ. V shed 7 bases and J 2 bases; nucleotides not matched to a gene: 16. CDR3 region: CASFNSGTGPSGNQPQHF. The CDR3 DNA sequence: TGCGCCAGCTTCAATTCCGGGACAGGGCCGTCTGGCAATCAGCCCCAGCATTTT.

The gene calls are TRBV30 and TRBJ2-2; a possible D gene is TRBD1 (6 bases). Trimming removed 3 bases from V and 7 bases from J, with 12 bases in between. CDR3 length: 13 residues. Germline V gene lookup returns CDR1 GTSNPN and CDR2 SVGIG (reference sequence). As DNA, the CDR3 is TGTGCCTGGAGCCTTCAACAGGGCGGGGAGCTGTTTTTT. Amino acid sequence: CAWSLQQGGELFF.

The V gene is TRBV19, the J gene TRBJ1-2, with D perhaps TRBD1 (6 bases). Trimming took 6 bases from V and 2 from J, leaving 16 bases between them. From germline, CDR1 is LNHDA and CDR2 SQIVND (reference sequence). The CDR3 loop spans 15 amino acids. The CDR3 region is CASSPTSGQNYGYTF. DNA for the CDR3: TGTGCCAGTAGCCCAACCTCGGGACAAAACTATGGCTACACCTTC.

The chain carries TRBV6-2 or TRBV6-3 and TRBJ2-4; 11 bases line up with TRBD2. The CDR3 is 21 amino acids. CDR1 is MNHEY and CDR2 is SVGEGT in the germline V gene. The ends lost 5 bases at V and 0 bases at J; junction bases unmatched: 18. CDR3 sequence: CASSLPLAGGITALAKNIQYF. The CDR3, as DNA: TGTGCCAGCAGTCTCCCTTTAGCGGGGGGGATAACCGCTCTAGCCAAAAACATTCAGTACTTC.

The chain is built from TRBV7-2 and TRBJ2-7; 7 bases line up with TRBD2. This CDR3 is built from 15 residues. From germline, CDR1 is SGHTA and CDR2 FQGNSA. V was pared by 1 base and J by 4 bases, with 7 bases of the junction left unmatched. The CDR3 protein is CASSLGPGGGYEQYF. The CDR3 nucleotides are TGTGCCAGCAGCTTAGGGCCGGGAGGAGGGTACGAGCAGTACTTC.

The chain couples TRBV15 to TRBJ2-1, with a possible D match to TRBD1 (6 bases). Deletions cut 2 bases from V and 0 bases from J, with 11 bases between. The CDR3 contains 16 residues. Germline V gives CDR1 LNHNV, CDR2 YYDKDF (reference sequence). The CDR3 DNA is TGTGCCACCAGCAGACCCCGGGACAACTCCTACAATGAGCAGTTCTTC. This translates into CATSRPRDNSYNEQFF.

The genes are TRBV6-2 or TRBV6-3 and TRBJ1-2; D gene uncertain. Germline assignment: CDR1 MNHEY and CDR2 SVGEGT. The CDR3 covers 16 residues. V lost 0 bases to trimming and J lost 3 bases, with 14 bases between them. Here the CDR3 reads CASSYSTPRPYYGYTF. The CDR3 region has the DNA TGTGCCAGCAGTTACTCGACTCCCCGCCCCTACTATGGCTACACCTTC.

V usage is TRBV30 and J usage is TRBJ2-2; TRBD2 aligns across 10 bases. Trimming took 8 bases from V and 2 from J; bases not matched to a gene: 5. CDR1 is GTSNPN, CDR2 SVGIG, per germline (reference sequence). The length of the CDR3 is 14 residues. CDR3 in amino acids: CAGIAGGNTGELFF. CDR3 nucleotide sequence: TGTGCCGGGATAGCGGGGGGTAACACCGGGGAGCTGTTTTTT.

The chain uses TRBV5-5 and TRBJ1-2; no clear D gene. From germline, CDR1 is SGHKS and CDR2 YYEKEE (reference sequence). The CDR3 has 14 amino acids. V shed 0 bases and J shed 4 bases, with 10 bases lying between them. Here the CDR3 reads CASSLVVPGYGYTF. The CDR3 region has the DNA TGTGCCAGCAGCTTGGTCGTCCCCGGCTATGGCTACACCTTC. Combining the CDR3 with reference TRBV5-5 and TRBJ1-2 gives the whole variable domain DAGVTQSPTHLIKTRGQQVTLRCSPISGHKSVSWYQQVLGQGPQFIFQYYEKEERGRGNFPDRFSARQFPNYSSELNVNALLLGDSALYLCASSLVVPGYGYTFGSGTRLTVV.

The V gene is TRBV15, the J gene TRBJ1-4, with 9 bases identical to TRBD1. Germline V gives CDR1 LNHNV, CDR2 YYDKDF (reference sequence). The CDR3 runs 18 residues. With V trimmed by 1 base and J by 3 bases, 9 bases remained unmatched. The CDR3 DNA follows: TGTGCCACCAGCAGAGTAACAGGGGGCCAGGGAGCTAATGAAAAACTGTTTTTT. Translating it yields CATSRVTGGQGANEKLFF.

The rearrangement uses TRBV19 and TRBJ2-7, with TRBD2 as a possible D gene (6 bases). CDR1 LNHDA and CDR2 SQIVND come from the germline V gene (reference sequence). The CDR3 contains 14 residues. V lost 6 bases and J lost 2, with 14 bases in between. The CDR3, as DNA: TGTGCCAGTAGCACGACGGGGGTTCCCTACGAGCAGTACTTC. It is translated as CASSTTGVPYEQYF.

This clone came up a few times. This rearrangement joins TRBV28 to TRBJ1-2; the match to TRBD1 covers 7 bases. The V and J ends lost 1 base and 4 bases, in that order; junction bases with no gene match: 15. In germline, CDR1 is MDHEN, CDR2 SYDVKM. CDR3 length equals 18 residues. CDR3: CASSLFPPQGVSVYGYTF. CDR3 sequence (DNA): TGTGCCAGCAGTTTATTTCCCCCGCAGGGGGTTTCCGTCTATGGCTACACCTTC.